This is a list of T cell receptor beta chains from one sample in a study of Ad26.COV2.S vaccination and SARS-CoV-2 variants. Here immunoSEQ multiplex PCR was the method, and the copy in TCRdb shows in-frame clones only, minus some. In the table there are about 480,000 clones, 87% of which are singletons. This specimen was peripheral blood, taken in a trial of Ad26.COV2.S vaccine versus placebo. The receptor set was obtained from a person between 18 and 65 years old who received the Ad26.COV2.S COVID-19 vaccine or a placebo. CDR3s leave out the opening cysteine and the closing phenylalanine or tryptophan. Clone size, where shown, is once, few, many, or a class for clones that have expanded.

v_gene | abundance | CDR3aa
TRBV11-2 | - | ASSSFWTGGNEQF
TRBV19 | - | ASTTGLSYSNQPQH
TRBV19 | once | ASSRRTGQDTEAF
TRBV5-4 | - | ASSPDSHSYNEQF
TRBV6-6 | - | ASGRMNTEAF
TRBV19 | few | ASSIARADYGYT
TRBV7-7 | - | ASSLGAGGPNEQF
TRBV6-2/TRBV6-3 | - | ASSLPPGQGKETQY
TRBV14 | - | ASSQEAGAYGYT
TRBV19 | - | ASNMGRLRKTNEKLF
TRBV28 | - | ASSLGQRNTEAF
TRBV27 | - | ASSLFPQETQY
TRBV7-8 | - | ASSLNTVTGELF